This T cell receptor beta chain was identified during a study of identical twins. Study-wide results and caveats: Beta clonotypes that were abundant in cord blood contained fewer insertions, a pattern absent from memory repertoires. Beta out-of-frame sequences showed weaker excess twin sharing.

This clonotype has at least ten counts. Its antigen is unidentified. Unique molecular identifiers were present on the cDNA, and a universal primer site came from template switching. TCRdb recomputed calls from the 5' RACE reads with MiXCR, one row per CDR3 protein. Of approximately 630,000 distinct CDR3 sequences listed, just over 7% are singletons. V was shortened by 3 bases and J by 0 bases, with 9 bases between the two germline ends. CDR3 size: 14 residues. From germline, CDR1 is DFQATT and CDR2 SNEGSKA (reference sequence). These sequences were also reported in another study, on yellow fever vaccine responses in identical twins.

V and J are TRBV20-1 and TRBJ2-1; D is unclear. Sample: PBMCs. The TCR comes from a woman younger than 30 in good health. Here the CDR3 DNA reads TGCAGTGCTAGTATCTGGAGCTCCTACAATGAGCAGTTCTTC. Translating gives CSASIWSSYNEQFF.